This T cell receptor beta chain comes out of a study of blood T cell repertoires in COVID-19. Study in general: The samples span acute and convalescent COVID-19 from the United States, Italy and Spain. In each case, the material was cDNA or gDNA derived from T cells, B-cell-depleted T cells, or PBMCs.

Authors' processing steps: Scientists estimated how many nucleated cells there were by amplifying reference gene primers. This table comes from immunoSEQ multiplex PCR, and its TCRdb copy is limited to in-frame clones, with some not included. The V and J calls and the clone size are those of that table, but D and trimming were determined from the DNA. The table has around 230,000 clones, around 85% seen once. The CDR3 extends over 19 amino acids. The V and J ends lost 6 bases and 3 bases, in that order; junction bases with no gene match: 17. The germline V gene encodes CDR1 SGHTA and CDR2 FQGNSA. What was sequenced was peripheral blood. The gene calls are TRBV7-2 and TRBJ2-7; 13 bases line up with TRBD2. The sequence was collected from an elderly woman with acute or convalescent COVID-19. The CDR3 loop is CASRHKVGLAGANFYEQYF. CDR3 DNA: TGTGCCAGCAGACATAAAGTAGGACTAGCGGGAGCCAATTTCTACGAGCAGTACTTC.